Listed here are 23 T cell receptor beta chains from one sample, sequenced in a study of blood T cells in healthy people across ages. Primed by a sample-barcoded 5' primer and a J-beta primer mix, a second PCR proceeded for 7 to 11 cycles. TCRdb reprocessed the 5' RACE reads with MiXCR, giving one entry per CDR3 protein. The repertoire holds roughly 1.5 million distinct CDR3 sequences, with 42% as singletons. The sample consisted of blood. These receptors were taken from a woman aged 18 to 35 in good health.

The rearrangement joins TRBV29-1 to TRBJ2-5; 9 nucleotides align to TRBD1. Gene TRBJ2-7 matches the end of the DNA better, so the J call may be wrong. CDR3 length: 13 amino acids. Germline CDR1 SQVTM, CDR2 ANQGSEA. The CDR3 nucleotides read TGCAGCGGTGGCCGGGACAGGGTCTACGAGCAGTACTTC. Translated: CSGGRDRVYEQYF.

The rearrangement links TRBV5-4 to TRBJ2-3; no clear D. The V end was cut by 4 bases, the J end by 3 bases, with 15 bases between. There are 15 residues in the CDR3. Germline assignment: CDR1 SGHNT and CDR2 YYREEE (reference sequence). Here the CDR3 reads CASSTMGSSTDTQYF. The CDR3 bases are TGTGCCAGCAGCACAATGGGGTCTTCGACAGATACGCAGTATTTT.

The chain uses TRBV13 and TRBJ2-1, with 11 bases matching TRBD2. Trimming took 5 bases from V and 2 from J; bases not matched to a gene: 8. The CDR3 spans 17 residues. The germline gives CDR1 PRHDT, CDR2 FYEKMQ (reference sequence). The CDR3 reads CASSPSSGRSTYNEQFF. Here the CDR3 DNA reads TGTGCCAGCAGCCCCTCTAGCGGGAGGTCTACCTACAATGAGCAGTTCTTC.

This clonotype was observed a handful of times. V and J are TRBV6-2 or TRBV6-3 and TRBJ2-5; D might be TRBD1 (6 bases). V was shortened by 6 bases and J by 11 bases, with 16 bases between the two germline ends. Looked up from germline, CDR1 is MNHEY and CDR2 is SVGEGT. The CDR3 spans 12 residues. Written as DNA, the CDR3 is TGTGCCAGCAGAACAGGACAGAGCAAGCAGTACTTC. Its translation: CASRTGQSKQYF.

The chain links TRBV7-6 to TRBJ2-3, with D unclear. Trimming took off 1 base at V and 2 bases at J, with 13 bases between the two ends. The CDR3 covers 16 residues. From germline, CDR1 is SGHVS and CDR2 FNYEAQ. CDR3 nucleotides: TGTGCCAGCAGCTTAGACGAGGCTCTCATCACAGATACGCAGTATTTT. Translation gives CASSLDEALITDTQYF.

This clonotype has a count of ten or more. The rearrangement joins TRBV12-3 or TRBV12-4 to TRBJ1-2; 10 nucleotides match TRBD1. CDR3 size: 15 residues. J gave up 2 bases and V 4 bases, and 4 bases lay outside the gene matches. CDR3 amino acids: CASSSPGQGNYGYTF. Written as DNA, the CDR3 is TGTGCCAGCAGTTCGCCGGGACAGGGGAACTATGGCTACACCTTC.

With regard to this clonotype: One junction end disagrees with the germline gene, perhaps due to a read error. This chain links TRBV20-1 with TRBJ2-7, with 9 bases identical to TRBD1. This CDR3 is 13 amino acids long. CDR1 is DFQATT, CDR2 SNEGSKA, per germline (reference sequence). CDR3 DNA sequence: TGCAGTGCTGGAGACAGGGGGTTCTACGAGCAGTACTTC. Its protein is CSAGDRGFYEQYF.

This clonotype was seen more than once but under ten times. The rearrangement uses TRBV9 and TRBJ1-1; 7 nucleotides agree with TRBD1. V dropped 5 bases and J dropped 9; count of bases not matched to a gene: 10. This CDR3 is 13 amino acids long. Per germline, CDR1 SGDLS and CDR2 YYNGEE. CDR3 sequence reads: CASSAGTDAKAFF. CDR3 coding DNA: TGTGCCAGCAGTGCGGGGACAGACGCTAAAGCTTTCTTT.

V gene TRBV10-3 combines with J gene TRBJ2-2, with D hard to call. Germline V gene lookup returns CDR1 ENHRY and CDR2 SYGVKD. The CDR3 is made up of 13 amino acids. V was trimmed by 7 bases and J by 1 base, leaving 7 bases between them. CDR3 in amino acids: CAITAENTGELFF. The DNA for the CDR3 is TGTGCCATCACGGCGGAGAACACCGGGGAGCTGTTTTTT.

A note on this clonotype: Germline is not matched at one junction end, which may reflect a read error. This sequence joins TRBV6-6 and TRBJ2-5; TRBD1 matches 8 bases. The germline gives CDR1 MNHNY, CDR2 SVGAGI (reference sequence). This CDR3 is 16 amino acids long. CDR3 sequence: CASSSPIRGLQETQYF. The CDR3 bases are TGTGCCAGCAGTTCTCCAATCAGGGGGCTACAAGAGACCCAGTACTTT.

Only one count was recorded for this clonotype. The chain carries TRBV5-4 and TRBJ2-1, with TRBD2 identical over 11 bases. V lost 6 bases, J lost 0 bases, and 8 bases stayed unmatched. Looked up from germline, CDR1 is SGHNT and CDR2 is YYREEE (reference sequence). The CDR3 runs to 17 residues. Here the CDR3 DNA reads TGTGCCAGCAAAGTTAGCGGGGGGGTGGGCTCCTACAATGAGCAGTTCTTC. It encodes CASKVSGGVGSYNEQFF. Full variable domain (remainder filled in from reference TRBV5-4 and TRBJ2-1): ETGVTQSPTHLIKTRGQQVTLRCSSQSGHNTVSWYQQALGQGPQFIFQYYREEENGRGNFPPRFSGLQFPNYSSELNVNALELDDSALYLCASKVSGGVGSYNEQFFGPGTRLTVL.

The V call is TRBV12-3 or TRBV12-4, the J call TRBJ2-7; no reliable D call. Trimming took off 1 base at V and 6 bases at J, with 7 bases between the two ends. This CDR3 has 12 amino acids. CDR3 DNA sequence: TGTGCCAGCAGTTTAGGAAGGCGCGAGCAGTACTTC. Protein: CASSLGRREQYF.

V usage is TRBV7-6 and J usage is TRBJ2-7; D is unclear. The CDR3 loop spans 15 amino acids. Germline V gene sequence: CDR1 SGHVS, CDR2 FNYEAQ. Deletions cut 5 bases from V and 9 bases from J, with 23 bases between. The CDR3 loop reads CASSDAGWVSHVQYF. The CDR3 bases are TGTGCCAGCAGCGACGCAGGTTGGGTTTCACACGTGCAGTACTTC.

The chain combines TRBV25-1 with TRBJ2-2; D uncertain. The germline V gene encodes CDR1 MGHDK and CDR2 SYGVNS. V shed 3 bases and J shed 6 bases, with 8 bases lying between them. CDR3 length equals 13 residues. CDR3 sequence (DNA): TGTGCCAGCAGTGATCCCCCCCCCGGGGAGCTGTTTTTT. Translated: CASSDPPPGELFF.

A few counts support this clonotype. The CDR3 protein is CASSTDRGYNEQFF. The CDR3 DNA is TGCGCCAGCAGCACGGACAGGGGATACAATGAGCAGTTCTTC. This chain connects TRBV5-1 to TRBJ2-1, with 9 bases fitting TRBD1. V shed 4 bases, J shed 4 bases, and the junction held 3 bases outside the gene matches. Germline V gene sequence: CDR1 SGHRS, CDR2 YFSETQ. The CDR3 is 14 amino acids.

This clonotype was seen ten or more times. The chain links TRBV27 to TRBJ2-7, with D tentatively TRBD1 (5 bases). The CDR3 is made up of 12 amino acids. Trimming shortened V by 1 base and J by 5 bases, and 6 bases separated the two germline ends. In germline, CDR1 is MNHEY, CDR2 SMNVEV (reference sequence). The CDR3: CASSLLGHEQYF. The CDR3 DNA reads as TGTGCCAGCAGTTTATTGGGGCACGAGCAGTACTTC.

The chain links TRBV3-1 to TRBJ1-1; tentatively, D is TRBD1 (5 bases). This CDR3 has 16 residues. CDR1 is LGHDT, CDR2 YNNKEL, per germline (reference sequence). Trimming took off 4 bases at V and 3 bases at J, with 18 bases between the two ends. For the CDR3, the DNA is TGTGCCAGCAGCCCATTGTTGGGGGAAGTGGACACTGAAGCTTTCTTT. This gives the protein CASSPLLGEVDTEAFF. The complete variable domain, with remaining parts taken from reference TRBV3-1 and TRBJ1-1, reads DTAVSQTPKYLVTQMGNDKSIKCEQNLGHDTMYWYKQDSKKFLKIMFSYNNKELIINETVPNRFSPKSPDKAHLNLHINSLELGDSAVYFCASSPLLGEVDTEAFFGQGTRLTVV.

The V call is TRBV20-1, the J call TRBJ2-7, with unresolved D. V lost 4 bases and J 1 base, leaving 11 bases between the germline ends. Per the germline V gene, CDR1 is DFQATT and CDR2 is SNEGSKA (reference sequence). The CDR3 loop spans 13 amino acids. CDR3 protein: CSAMGPHSYEQYF. CDR3 sequence (DNA): TGCAGTGCTATGGGTCCACATTCCTACGAGCAGTACTTC.

V usage is TRBV29-1 and J usage is TRBJ2-3, with 14 bases matching TRBD2. V gave up 0 bases and J gave up 4 bases; unmatched junction bases: 15. Germline V gives CDR1 SQVTM, CDR2 ANQGSEA. This CDR3 is 20 amino acids long. The CDR3 sequence: CSVEDPPSGTSGGGPDTQYF. CDR3 bases: TGCAGCGTTGAAGACCCGCCTTCAGGGACTAGCGGGGGCGGTCCAGATACGCAGTATTTT.

The V call is TRBV6-5, the J call TRBJ2-1; D gene unclear. The germline V and J ends were trimmed by 1 base and 5 bases, with 6 bases remaining between them. CDR1 and CDR2 (germline): MNHEY, SVGAGI. The CDR3 runs 13 residues. The CDR3 DNA reads TGTGCCAGCAGTTACTTAAGCCACAATGAGCAGTTCTTC. Protein sequence: CASSYLSHNEQFF.

This clonotype was found a few times. V usage is TRBV4-3 and J usage is TRBJ2-3, with 8 bases lining up with TRBD2. This CDR3 contains 18 residues. Germline lookup yields CDR1 LGHNA and CDR2 YSLEER. The V and J ends lost 0 bases and 0 bases, in that order; junction bases with no gene match: 8. In DNA form, the CDR3 reads TGCGCCAGCAGCCAAGAACCCTCAGCGGGGGTGAGCACAGATACGCAGTATTTT. Translation: CASSQEPSAGVSTDTQYF.

This clonotype was seen only a few times. The chain is built from TRBV6-2 or TRBV6-3 and TRBJ2-2; D perhaps matches TRBD1 (5 bases). Germline V gene sequence: CDR1 MNHEY, CDR2 SVGEGT. Deletions cut 9 bases from V and 0 bases from J, with 11 bases between. The CDR3 is made up of 14 amino acids. In DNA form, the CDR3 reads TGTGCCAGTAGGGGATACCCGAACACCGGGGAGCTGTTTTTT. Protein: CASRGYPNTGELFF.

V gene TRBV7-2 combines with J gene TRBJ2-2; 8 bases are a match to TRBD2. The V gene's germline CDR1 is SGHTA and CDR2 FQGNSA. Trimming took 6 bases from V and 7 from J; bases not matched to a gene: 10. The CDR3 extends over 15 amino acids. As DNA, the CDR3 is TGTGCCAGCAGATATAGACTAGCGAGTCACGGGGAGCTGTTTTTT. This translates into CASRYRLASHGELFF.